Following are 28 T cell receptor beta chains from one sample sequenced in a study of blood T cell repertoires in COVID-19 (dated by TCRdb to the early 2020s). Receptor amplification or capture employed the immunoSEQ multiplex PCR assay. This is the immuneACCESS table as TCRdb keeps it, with only in-frame sequences that have V and J called. A part of the clones is gone; compared with another copy, unresolved V genes explain less than half, and the rest is unexplained. Within this sample are roughly 250,000 clones, with around 90% of them counted one time only. In total, the top ten clones hold under 2% of the sample. Material for sequencing was PBMCs or T cells enriched from blood (not recorded which). The origin of the receptors is a woman in her forties or fifties who had recovered from COVID-19.

This rearrangement joins TRBV7-2 to TRBJ1-1; D might be TRBD1 (6 bases). The length of the CDR3 is 14 residues. The ends were cut back, 5 bases at V and 3 bases at J, with 13 bases in the middle. Germline-derived CDR1 and CDR2 are SGHTA and FQGNSA. CDR3 loop: CASSPGDTHTEAFF. CDR3 coding DNA: TGTGCCAGCAGCCCAGGGGACACCCACACTGAAGCTTTCTTT.

This clone was counted a few times. The chain employs TRBV6-1 and TRBJ2-7; TRBD1 aligns across 9 bases. CDR3 length: 15 residues. Germline V gene data show CDR1 as MNHNS and CDR2 as SASEGT. The ends lost 1 base at V and 3 bases at J; junction bases unmatched: 4. Here the CDR3 reads CASSEGWDRVYEQYF. The CDR3 nucleotides are TGTGCCAGCAGTGAAGGTTGGGACAGGGTCTACGAGCAGTACTTC.

The chain recombines TRBV2 with TRBJ2-1; TRBD2 aligns across 14 bases. J lost 0 bases, V lost 8 bases, and 9 bases had no gene match. Germline V gives CDR1 SNHLY, CDR2 FYNNEI. This CDR3 contains 18 residues. The CDR3 bases are TGTGCCAGCCTGGGACTAGCGGGAGACCGCAGCTCCTACAATGAGCAGTTCTTC. Translating gives CASLGLAGDRSSYNEQFF.

This clone was seen only a few times. The rearrangement links TRBV27 to TRBJ2-1; a possible D gene is TRBD1 (6 bases). The CDR3 contains 16 residues. Looked up from germline, CDR1 is MNHEY and CDR2 is SMNVEV (reference sequence). Trimming shortened V by 1 base and J by 3 bases, and 13 bases separated the two germline ends. The CDR3 DNA reads as TGTGCCAGCAGTTTATTGCAGGGGCTAGGCTACAATGAGCAGTTCTTC. The encoded protein is CASSLLQGLGYNEQFF.

The chain recombines TRBV7-9 with TRBJ2-1; 7 nucleotides line up with TRBD2. The germline CDR1 and CDR2 sequences are SEHNR and FQNEAQ (reference sequence). The CDR3 length is 13 residues. The V and J ends lost 4 bases and 10 bases, in that order; junction bases with no gene match: 7. DNA for the CDR3: TGTGCCAGCAGCTCAGAACTAGCGAGGGAGCAGTTCTTC. This encodes CASSSELAREQFF.

V is TRBV27 and J is TRBJ2-1, with TRBD2 matching over 9 bases. The CDR3 extends over 12 amino acids. The junction had 0 bases not matched to a gene; V was cut back by 3 bases and J by 9 bases. Germline V gene lookup returns CDR1 MNHEY and CDR2 SMNVEV (reference sequence). As DNA, the CDR3 is TGTGCCAGCAGTTTTAGCGGGAGTGAGCAGTTCTTC. Its protein is CASSFSGSEQFF.

The genes are TRBV7-9 and TRBJ2-7; the D gene is possibly TRBD2 (6 bases). CDR3 size: 16 residues. Germline CDR1 and CDR2: SEHNR and FQNEAQ (reference sequence). Trimming shortened V by 4 bases and J by 2 bases, and 18 bases separated the two germline ends. Written as DNA, the CDR3 is TGTGCCAGCAGCTCAGTCCGGGACTTAAAGGCCTACGAGCAGTACTTC. Residues: CASSSVRDLKAYEQYF. The whole variable domain, filled in from reference TRBV7-9 and TRBJ2-7, reads DTGVSQNPRHKITKRGQNVTFRCDPISEHNRLYWYRQTLGQGPEFLTYFQNEAQLEKSRLLSDRFSAERPKGSFSTLEIQRTEQGDSAMYLCASSSVRDLKAYEQYFGPGTRLTVT.

The V call is TRBV6-5, the J call TRBJ2-7; TRBD1 aligns across 11 bases. Trimming cost V 6 bases and J 5 bases; bases outside gene matches: 9. Germline CDR1 and CDR2: MNHEY and SVGAGI. This CDR3 spans 15 amino acids. The CDR3 spells CASSPDRGQLHEQYF. The CDR3 DNA reads as TGTGCCAGCAGCCCGGACAGGGGGCAATTACACGAGCAGTACTTC.

The chain is built from TRBV5-1 and TRBJ2-1, with 8 bases lining up with TRBD1. Germline loops: CDR1 SGHRS, CDR2 YFSETQ. CDR3 length equals 13 residues. V lost 4 bases and J lost 10; bases outside the gene matches: 7. The CDR3 reads CASSPQDRGEQFF. In DNA, the CDR3 is TGCGCCAGCAGCCCCCAAGACAGGGGCGAGCAGTTCTTC.

The rearrangement joins TRBV7-9 to TRBJ2-3; 14 bases fit TRBD2. The length of the CDR3 is 15 residues. Unmatched junction bases numbered 4, after V lost 3 bases and J lost 8 bases. CDR1 is SEHNR, CDR2 FQNEAQ, per germline (reference sequence). CDR3 DNA: TGTGCCAGCAGCTTGGTAGGACTAGCGGGAGGTACGCAGTATTTT. Residues: CASSLVGLAGGTQYF.

The rearrangement joins TRBV15 to TRBJ1-4; the match to TRBD1 covers 7 bases. The V gene end was trimmed by 5 bases and the J gene end by 8 bases; junction bases not matched to a gene: 11. From germline, CDR1 is LNHNV and CDR2 YYDKDF (reference sequence). The CDR3 runs 15 residues. The CDR3 is CATSSPQGVGEKLFF. For the CDR3, the DNA is TGTGCCACCAGCTCGCCGCAGGGGGTAGGGGAAAAACTGTTTTTT. The full variable domain, rest sourced from reference TRBV15 and TRBJ1-4, is DAMVIQNPRYQVTQFGKPVTLSCSQTLNHNVMYWYQQKSSQAPKLLFHYYDKDFNNEADTPDNFQSRRPNTSFCFLDIRSPGLGDTAMYLCATSSPQGVGEKLFFGSGTQLSVL.

CDR3 loop: CASQTGEGYGYTF. CDR3 coding DNA: TGTGCCAGCCAGACAGGGGAGGGCTATGGCTACACCTTC. The chain recombines TRBV6-5 with TRBJ1-2; TRBD1 matches at 8 bases. Looked up from germline, CDR1 is MNHEY and CDR2 is SVGAGI. With 8 bases clipped from V and 4 bases from J, the junction kept 6 bases outside the gene matches. The CDR3 covers 13 residues.

The chain links TRBV27 to TRBJ2-1; 8 nucleotides line up with TRBD1. The CDR3 sequence is 14 residues long. Trimming took 6 bases from V and 4 from J; bases not matched to a gene: 5. The germline V gene encodes CDR1 MNHEY and CDR2 SMNVEV (reference sequence). The DNA of the CDR3 is TGTGCCAGCAGCCCAGGGGGCTGGTACAATGAGCAGTTCTTC. This gives the protein CASSPGGWYNEQFF.

This chain joins TRBV18 and TRBJ2-1, with D tentatively TRBD1 (5 bases). Germline-derived CDR1 and CDR2 are KGHSH and LQKENI. V was trimmed by 2 bases and J by 7 bases, leaving 12 bases between them. This CDR3 comprises 14 residues. CDR3 loop: CASSPETVGNEQFF. The CDR3 DNA reads TGTGCCAGCTCACCAGAGACAGTAGGTAATGAGCAGTTCTTC.

This chain connects TRBV2 to TRBJ2-1; D is undetermined. The CDR3 runs to 11 residues. Germline V gene lookup returns CDR1 SNHLY and CDR2 FYNNEI. Deletions cut 6 bases from V and 7 bases from J, with 7 bases between. CDR3 DNA: TGTGCCAGCAGGGTTCGGAATGAGCAGTTCTTC. It yields the protein CASRVRNEQFF.

J is TRBJ1-2 and V is TRBV7-9; 10 nucleotides agree with TRBD1. The CDR3 covers 17 residues. Trimming at V came to 5 bases and at J to 2 bases, leaving 11 bases not matched to a gene. Germline V gene sequence: CDR1 SEHNR, CDR2 FQNEAQ (reference sequence). The CDR3 DNA sequence: TGTGCCAGCAGCCCCACCGGGACAGGGGTTTTAAACTATGGCTACACCTTC. It codes for CASSPTGTGVLNYGYTF.

The CDR3 here is CASSSGGGEAFF. Here the CDR3 DNA reads TGTGCCAGCAGTTCAGGGGGCGGTGAAGCTTTCTTT. The chain links TRBV27 to TRBJ1-1; TRBD1 matches 8 bases. The length of the CDR3 is 12 residues. From germline, CDR1 is MNHEY and CDR2 SMNVEV (reference sequence). Trimming removed 4 bases from V and 7 bases from J; junction bases left unmatched: 2.

This sequence joins TRBV3-1 (or the pseudogene TRBV3-2) and TRBJ1-4, with D perhaps matching TRBD1 (5 bases). Germline values: CDR1 LGHDT, CDR2 YNNKEL (reference sequence). Trimming stripped 3 bases from V and 7 bases from J, with 18 bases between. The CDR3 spans 16 residues. The CDR3 region has the DNA TGTGCCAGCAGCCAGGGACGAGGGCAGGGAGGTGAAAAACTGTTTTTT. Protein product: CASSQGRGQGGEKLFF.

This clone was detected once. This chain joins TRBV10-1 and TRBJ1-2; unclear D gene. The CDR3 sequence is 16 residues long. The V gene's germline CDR1 is WNHNN and CDR2 SYGVQD (reference sequence). Trimming cost V 2 bases and J 8 bases, with 21 bases left between them. CDR3 sequence (DNA): TGCGCCAGCAGTGAGGAGCGAAACGTACTATTTACGGGCTACACCTTC. Translation gives CASSEERNVLFTGYTF.

The rearrangement links TRBV19 to TRBJ2-7, with TRBD2 matching over 8 bases. CDR3 length: 15 residues. The germline V gene has CDR1 LNHDA and CDR2 SQIVND (reference sequence). The J segment lost 1 base and the V segment lost 5 bases, leaving 7 bases of the junction unmatched. In DNA form, the CDR3 reads TGTGCCAGTAGTCCGAGCGCGGGAGGATCCTACGAGCAGTACTTC. Translated, it gives CASSPSAGGSYEQYF.

V is TRBV19 and J is TRBJ2-7; D is perhaps TRBD2 (6 bases). Germline CDR1 reads LNHDA; CDR2 reads SQIVND (reference sequence). The CDR3 has 14 residues. V was cut by 5 bases and J by 3 bases, with 14 bases left in between. The CDR3 spells CASSLGLPDYEQYF. Here the CDR3 DNA reads TGTGCCAGTAGTTTGGGACTTCCTGACTACGAGCAGTACTTC.

J is TRBJ2-1 and V is TRBV15, with 12 positions matching TRBD2. CDR1 LNHNV and CDR2 YYDKDF come from the germline V gene (reference sequence). This CDR3 is built from 18 residues. Unmatched junction bases numbered 5, after V lost 0 bases and J lost 2 bases. CDR3 bases: TGTGCCACCAGCAGAGACCTTGGACTAGCGGGAACCTACAATGAGCAGTTCTTC. Residues: CATSRDLGLAGTYNEQFF.

The chain recombines TRBV7-9 with TRBJ1-4, with 7 bases aligning to TRBD1. The CDR3 has 16 residues. Germline trimming cut 2 bases from V and 8 bases from J; bases unmatched to any gene: 11. CDR1 is SEHNR and CDR2 is FQNEAQ in the germline V gene (reference sequence). The CDR3 DNA reads as TGTGCCAGCAGCTTACTAATAGGGGGCTTGAGGGAAAAACTGTTTTTT. It encodes CASSLLIGGLREKLFF.

This clone was counted a few times. The gene calls are TRBV10-2 and TRBJ1-6; the match to TRBD1 covers 9 bases. The CDR3 runs to 15 residues. Germline lookup yields CDR1 WSHSY and CDR2 SAAADI. V shed 4 bases and J 7 bases; nucleotides not matched to a gene: 5. Here the CDR3 DNA reads TGCGCCAGCAGTGGGACAGGGGCTCCCAATTCACCCCTCCACTTT. This gives the protein CASSGTGAPNSPLHF.

The gene calls are TRBV12-3 or TRBV12-4 and TRBJ2-4, with TRBD2 as a possible D gene (6 bases). CDR3 length equals 11 residues. V dropped 6 bases and J dropped 6 bases, with 6 bases sitting between them. The CDR3 DNA follows: TGTGCCAGCAGAGCGGGAAACATTCAGTACTTC. It encodes CASRAGNIQYF.

The chain joins TRBV5-1 to TRBJ2-3; 8 bases fit TRBD2. The J segment lost 0 bases and the V segment lost 7 bases, leaving 4 bases of the junction unmatched. Germline loops: CDR1 SGHRS, CDR2 YFSETQ. CDR3 size: 14 residues. CDR3 nucleotides: TGCGCCAGCCTAGCGGGCTCTAGCACAGATACGCAGTATTTT. Encoded protein: CASLAGSSTDTQYF.

DNA for the CDR3: TGTGCCAGTAGTATAGGAGGACTAGCGGGATTCTTCCCAGATACGCAGTATTTT. As protein: CASSIGGLAGFFPDTQYF. The chain employs TRBV19 and TRBJ2-3; 12 bases line up with TRBD2. Germline CDR1 reads LNHDA; CDR2 reads SQIVND (reference sequence). The CDR3 spans 18 residues. V gave up 1 base and J gave up 4 bases; unmatched junction bases: 9.

V usage is TRBV6-2 or TRBV6-3 and J usage is TRBJ2-5, with 8 nucleotides matching TRBD1. Trimming at V came to 7 bases and at J to 5 bases, leaving 12 bases not matched to a gene. CDR3 length: 15 amino acids. Germline values: CDR1 MNHEY, CDR2 SVGEGT. The CDR3 loop reads CASTPGQGVWETQYF. In DNA, the CDR3 is TGTGCCAGCACCCCCGGACAGGGTGTTTGGGAGACCCAGTACTTC.